A single sample is the source of the 27 T cell receptor beta chains below, sequenced in a study of molecular identifiers for immune sequencing clone quantification. TCRdb re-derived calls from the PCR reads in MiXCR, one entry per CDR3 protein. Counted here are approximately 100,000 distinct CDR3 sequences, roughly 34% occurring once; the ten biggest clones make up approximately 4%. Sample: naive CD8+ T cells from blood, with Jurkat cell RNA spiked in. Subset specified: FACS-sorted CD8+CD4-CCR7+CD45RA+ naive T cells. The receptors here all came from a human donor in good health. Some libraries in this study had Jurkat cell RNA spiked in.

Comments on this clonotype: A much larger clone lies a single base off, so this may be a read error. This sequence joins TRBV13 and TRBJ2-5; 7 bases are a match to TRBD1. This CDR3 contains 15 residues. The J segment lost 2 bases and the V segment lost 5 bases, leaving 8 bases of the junction unmatched. Germline CDR1 is PRHDT and CDR2 is FYEKMQ (reference sequence). The CDR3 sequence: CASSHMTGPQETQYF. DNA of the CDR3: TGTGCCAGCAGCCACATGACAGGGCCTCAAGAGACCCAGTACTTC. The full variable domain, in which reference TRBV13 and TRBJ2-5 provide the parts outside the CDR3, is AAGVIQSPRHLIKEKRETATLKCYPIPRHDTVYWYQQGPGQDPQFLISFYEKMQSDKGSIPDRFSAQQFSDYHSELNMSSLELGDSALYFCASSHMTGPQETQYFGPGTRLLVL.

This chain joins TRBV5-1 and TRBJ2-7; no clear D gene. The CDR3 has 15 amino acids. Germline V gene sequence: CDR1 SGHRS, CDR2 YFSETQ. The V gene lost 7 bases and the J gene lost 0 bases, with 17 bases spanning the gap. DNA of the CDR3: TGCGCCAGCTCTCTTGATTCAGGACCCTCCTACGAGCAGTACTTC. Residues: CASSLDSGPSYEQYF.

This clonotype was counted many times. This chain joins TRBV28 and TRBJ2-7; D is ambiguous. V lost 0 bases, J lost 6 bases, and 3 bases lay in between. The CDR3 is made up of 11 amino acids. In germline, CDR1 is MDHEN, CDR2 SYDVKM. CDR3 sequence: CASSLWAEQYF. For the CDR3, the DNA is TGTGCCAGCAGTTTATGGGCCGAGCAGTACTTC. The full variable domain, its missing parts supplied by reference TRBV28 and TRBJ2-7, is DVKVTQSSRYLVKRTGEKVFLECVQDMDHENMFWYRQDPGLGLRLIYFSYDVKMKEKGDIPEGYSVSREKKERFSLILESASTNQTSMYLCASSLWAEQYFGPGTRLTVT.

This clonotype was observed a few times. V and J are TRBV28 and TRBJ2-7, with D possibly matching TRBD1 (6 bases). The CDR3 consists of 12 residues. Germline CDR1 MDHEN, CDR2 SYDVKM. V lost 6 bases to trimming and J lost 7 bases, with 13 bases between them. The chain's CDR3 is CASSPGAREQYF. Here the CDR3 DNA reads TGTGCCAGCAGCCCAGGGGCGCGGGAGCAGTACTTC.

This clonotype has only a few counts. The rearrangement links TRBV9 to TRBJ1-1, with TRBD1 identical over 8 bases. V lost 3 bases, J lost 3 bases, and 7 bases stayed unmatched. The CDR3 sequence is 15 residues long. Germline lookup yields CDR1 SGDLS and CDR2 YYNGEE. The CDR3 loop is CASSAPTGGDTEAFF. The CDR3 DNA is TGTGCCAGCAGCGCCCCTACAGGGGGGGACACTGAAGCTTTCTTT.

On this clonotype: This may be a read error, as it is one base from a much larger clone. The J gene is TRBJ2-1, the V gene TRBV7-8; a weak D match, TRBD1 (5 bases). Germline V lookup: CDR1 SGHVS, CDR2 FQNEAQ. This CDR3 is 12 amino acids long. The CDR3 DNA sequence: TGTGCCAGCAGCTCCCCCCCAGGGTCTAAGTACTTC. Translating it yields CASSSPPGSKYF.

At least ten counts were recorded for this clonotype. The chain carries TRBV5-1 and TRBJ2-3, with D unclear. The CDR3 consists of 12 residues. The germline gives CDR1 SGHRS, CDR2 YFSETQ. Trimming stripped 7 bases from V and 2 bases from J, with 8 bases between. CDR3 sequence (DNA): TGCGCCAGCGGTTCAATCACAGATACGCAGTATTTT. Its protein is CASGSITDTQYF. The full variable domain, rest sourced from reference TRBV5-1 and TRBJ2-3, is KAGVTQTPRYLIKTRGQQVTLSCSPISGHRSVSWYQQTPGQGLQFLFEYFSETQRNKGNFPGRFSGRQFSNSRSEMNVSTLELGDSALYLCASGSITDTQYFGPGTRLTVL.

CDR3 region: CASSPPGREVGEQFF. The DNA of the CDR3 is TGTGCCAGCTCACCACCGGGTCGGGAGGTAGGTGAGCAGTTCTTC. This chain links TRBV18 with TRBJ2-1; 7 bases are a match to TRBD2. J gave up 9 bases and V 0 bases, and 8 bases lay outside the gene matches. This CDR3 is built from 15 residues. CDR1 KGHSH and CDR2 LQKENI come from the germline V gene. Variable domain in full (rest from reference TRBV18 and TRBJ2-1): NAGVMQNPRHLVRRRGQEARLRCSPMKGHSHVYWYRQLPEEGLKFMVYLQKENIIDESGMPKERFSAEFPKEGPSILRIQQVVRGDSAAYFCASSPPGREVGEQFFGPGTRLTVL.

The chain couples TRBV9 to TRBJ1-3, with D unclear. This CDR3 has 17 amino acids. Germline assignment: CDR1 SGDLS and CDR2 YYNGEE. V lost 6 bases, J lost 0 bases, and 19 bases lay in between. DNA of the CDR3: TGTGCCAGCACCGAGTCGGGCAGTCCATCCTCTGGAAACACCATATATTTT. Translated: CASTESGSPSSGNTIYF.

V is TRBV19 and J is TRBJ1-5; a possible D gene is TRBD1 (5 bases). CDR1 and CDR2 from the germline V gene are LNHDA and SQIVND (reference sequence). V was pared by 5 bases and J by 12 bases, with 20 bases between. CDR3 size: 14 residues. This chain's CDR3 is CASSGGIFDGSQHF. CDR3 DNA sequence: TGTGCCAGTAGTGGGGGGATCTTCGACGGGAGCCAGCATTTT.

This clonotype was observed at least ten times. The CDR3 sequence is CASSIDDRGLYNEQFF. In DNA, the CDR3 is TGTGCCAGCAGTATCGACGACAGGGGGCTGTACAATGAGCAGTTCTTC. The V and J genes are TRBV27 and TRBJ2-1; TRBD1 aligns across 10 bases. V shed 5 bases, J shed 4 bases, and the junction held 8 bases outside the gene matches. The length of the CDR3 is 16 residues. CDR1 MNHEY and CDR2 SMNVEV come from the germline V gene (reference sequence).

This clonotype occurred many times. The rearrangement uses TRBV28 and TRBJ2-7; 9 positions agree with TRBD2. The CDR3 covers 14 residues. Germline lookup yields CDR1 MDHEN and CDR2 SYDVKM. Germline trimming cut 5 bases from V and 5 bases from J; bases unmatched to any gene: 7. The chain's CDR3 is CASSPLAGVNEQYF. The CDR3 DNA reads TGTGCCAGCAGTCCCTTAGCGGGAGTTAACGAGCAGTACTTC.

Regarding this clonotype: A single base separates this from a much larger clone, so it may be a read error. The chain recombines TRBV7-9 with TRBJ2-3; TRBD1 is a possible D gene (6 bases). Germline loops: CDR1 SEHNR, CDR2 FQNEAQ (reference sequence). The CDR3 totals 13 residues. DNA for the CDR3: TGTGCCAGCAGCCCTCAGGGGCCCGATACGCGGTATTTT. Translated: CASSPQGPDTRYF.

The chain employs TRBV11-2 and TRBJ2-3; 10 bases agree with TRBD2. J was trimmed by 3 bases and V by 0 bases; bases with no gene match: 15. The CDR3 loop spans 20 amino acids. From germline, CDR1 is SGHAT and CDR2 FQNNGV. CDR3 amino acids: CASSLDSWYPAGGRTDTQYF. The CDR3 DNA sequence: TGTGCCAGCAGCTTAGATAGTTGGTATCCAGCGGGAGGGAGGACAGATACGCAGTATTTT.

This clonotype came up many times. This rearrangement joins TRBV7-2 to TRBJ1-5, with D hard to call. There are 12 residues in the CDR3. V lost 0 bases, J lost 7 bases, and 4 bases lay in between. From germline, CDR1 is SGHTA and CDR2 FQGNSA. The CDR3 reads CASSLADQPQHF. CDR3 sequence (DNA): TGTGCCAGCAGCTTAGCGGACCAGCCCCAGCATTTT.

The CDR3 region is CASSPRLMTNYGYTF. The CDR3, as DNA: TGTGCCAGCAGTCCCCGACTGATGACTAACTATGGCTACACCTTC. The chain employs TRBV12-3 or TRBV12-4 and TRBJ1-2, with no clear D. The CDR3 loop spans 15 amino acids. V dropped 5 bases and J dropped 0 bases, with 13 bases sitting between them.

Only a few counts were recorded for this clonotype. Given a much more abundant clone one base away, this may be a read error. The chain has TRBV12-3 or TRBV12-4 and TRBJ2-6; D may correspond to TRBD1 or TRBD2 (5 bases each). The length of the CDR3 is 12 residues. CDR3 nucleotides: TGTGCCAGCGGTTCCGGGGCCAACGTCCAGACTTTC. Residues: CASGSGANVQTF.

J is TRBJ2-1 and V is TRBV19; unclear D gene. The V end lost 5 bases, the J end lost 2 bases, and 7 bases lay between the germline ends. Germline assignment: CDR1 LNHDA and CDR2 SQIVND (reference sequence). The CDR3 covers 13 residues. CDR3 amino acids: CASSGSAYNEQFF. The CDR3 DNA is TGTGCCAGTAGTGGGTCAGCCTACAATGAGCAGTTCTTC.

V is TRBV9 and J is TRBJ2-4; D gene unclear. Trimming took 0 bases from V and 1 from J, leaving 11 bases between them. This CDR3 is built from 16 residues. CDR1 SGDLS and CDR2 YYNGEE come from the germline V gene. The CDR3 here is CASSVGNGLAKNIQYF. Here the CDR3 DNA reads TGTGCCAGCAGCGTAGGGAACGGGCTGGCCAAAAACATTCAGTACTTC.

The table lists this clonotype with a few counts. This chain connects TRBV12-3 or TRBV12-4 to TRBJ2-7; no definite D call. The germline V and J ends were trimmed by 5 bases and 3 bases, with 11 bases remaining between them. The CDR3 sequence is 13 residues long. The CDR3 DNA reads TGTGCCAGCAGTCCTAATTTGGGCTACGAGCAGTACTTC. As protein: CASSPNLGYEQYF.

Note on this clonotype: Since a much larger clone is just one base distant, this may be a read error. The chain couples TRBV12-3 or TRBV12-4 to TRBJ2-5; D not resolved. The CDR3 has 16 residues. The CDR3 protein is CASSPRFLVSQEPQYF. CDR3 DNA: TGTGCCAGCAGTCCCCGGTTTCTTGTTTCGCAAGAGCCCCAGTACTTC.

This clonotype was seen many times. The J gene is TRBJ2-3, the V gene TRBV19; D uncertain. V was pared by 6 bases and J by 2 bases, with 9 bases between. CDR3 length: 13 residues. The germline V gene encodes CDR1 LNHDA and CDR2 SQIVND (reference sequence). The CDR3, as DNA: TGTGCCAGTAGAAGTGACAACACAGATACGCAGTATTTT. Translation: CASRSDNTDTQYF.

This clonotype showed up just a few times. This sequence joins TRBV7-9 and TRBJ2-5; 7 bases match TRBD1. V trimming: 4 bases; J trimming: 3 bases; junction bases outside the gene matches: 14. The germline gives CDR1 SEHNR, CDR2 FQNEAQ (reference sequence). The CDR3 has 17 residues. CDR3 loop: CASSSDAPPGQKETQYF. The DNA of the CDR3 is TGTGCCAGCAGCTCCGACGCACCCCCGGGACAGAAAGAGACCCAGTACTTC. The whole variable domain, remainder taken from reference TRBV7-9 and TRBJ2-5, is DTGVSQNPRHKITKRGQNVTFRCDPISEHNRLYWYRQTLGQGPEFLTYFQNEAQLEKSRLLSDRFSAERPKGSFSTLEIQRTEQGDSAMYLCASSSDAPPGQKETQYFGPGTRLLVL.

This clonotype showed up just a few times. The rearrangement uses TRBV27 and TRBJ2-3; D uncertain. The CDR3 is 12 residues long. V was trimmed by 7 bases and J by 8 bases, leaving 13 bases between them. Germline CDR1 MNHEY, CDR2 SMNVEV (reference sequence). CDR3 DNA: TGTGCCAGCATGCGTTCCAGAGGTACGCAGTATTTT. Amino acids: CASMRSRGTQYF.

There are a few counts of this clonotype. The V and J genes are TRBV19 and TRBJ1-5, with D perhaps TRBD1 (5 bases). CDR1 is LNHDA, CDR2 SQIVND, per germline (reference sequence). Between the trimmed V and J ends, which lost 7 bases and 0 bases, there was a span of 16 bases. This CDR3 is 16 amino acids long. In DNA, the CDR3 is TGTGCCAGTACAACAGGAGGGCTACATAGCAATCAGCCCCAGCATTTT. Amino acids: CASTTGGLHSNQPQHF.

In the case of this clonotype: Given the absence of the conserved phenylalanine or tryptophan at the CDR3 end, a read error is likely. The rearrangement joins TRBV5-6 to TRBJ2-7; 7 bases are shared with TRBD2. The CDR3 has 16 residues. Germline CDR1 and CDR2: SGHDT and YYEEEE. J gave up 2 bases and V 0 bases, and 8 bases lay outside the gene matches. Here the CDR3 DNA reads TGTGCCAGCAGCTTGGGCCCTAGCGGCATGACCTACGAGCAGTACTAC. Residues: CASSLGPSGMTYEQYY.

This clonotype was detected only a few times. The gene calls are TRBV11-2 and TRBJ2-7, with D possibly matching TRBD2 (6 bases). V was trimmed by 1 base and J by 7 bases, leaving 14 bases between them. Germline values: CDR1 SGHAT, CDR2 FQNNGV. The CDR3 runs 14 residues. The chain's CDR3 is CASSLAGLPREQYF. For the CDR3, the DNA is TGTGCCAGCAGCTTAGCGGGACTCCCACGGGAGCAGTACTTC.